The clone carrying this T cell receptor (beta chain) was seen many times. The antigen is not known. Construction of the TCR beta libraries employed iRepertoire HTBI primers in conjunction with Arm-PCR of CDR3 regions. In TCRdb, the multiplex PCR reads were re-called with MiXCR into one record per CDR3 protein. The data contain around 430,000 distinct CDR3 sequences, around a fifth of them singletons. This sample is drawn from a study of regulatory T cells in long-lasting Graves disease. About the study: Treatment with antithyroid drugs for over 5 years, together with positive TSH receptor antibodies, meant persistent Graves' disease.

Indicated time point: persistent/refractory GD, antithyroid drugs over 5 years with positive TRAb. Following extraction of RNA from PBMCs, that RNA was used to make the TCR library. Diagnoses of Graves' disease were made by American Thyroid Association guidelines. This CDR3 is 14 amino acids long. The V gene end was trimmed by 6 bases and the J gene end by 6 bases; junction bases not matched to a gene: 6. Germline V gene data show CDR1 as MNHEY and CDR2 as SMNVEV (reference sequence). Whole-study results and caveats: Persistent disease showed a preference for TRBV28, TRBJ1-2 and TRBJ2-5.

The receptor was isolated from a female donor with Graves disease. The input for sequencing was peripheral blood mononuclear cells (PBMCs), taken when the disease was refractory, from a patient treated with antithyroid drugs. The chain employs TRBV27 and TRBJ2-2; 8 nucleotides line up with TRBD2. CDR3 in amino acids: CASSDGRASGELFF. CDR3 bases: TGTGCCAGCAGCGACGGGAGGGCCTCCGGGGAGCTGTTTTTT.